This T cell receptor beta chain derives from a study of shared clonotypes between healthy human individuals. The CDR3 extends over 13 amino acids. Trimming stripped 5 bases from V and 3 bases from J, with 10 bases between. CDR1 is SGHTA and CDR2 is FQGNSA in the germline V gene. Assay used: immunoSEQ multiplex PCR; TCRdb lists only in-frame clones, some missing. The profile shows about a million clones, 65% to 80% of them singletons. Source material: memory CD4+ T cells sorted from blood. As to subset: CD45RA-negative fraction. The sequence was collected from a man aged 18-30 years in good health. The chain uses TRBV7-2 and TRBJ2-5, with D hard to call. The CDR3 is CASSANPKETQYF. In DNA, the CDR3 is TGTGCCAGCAGCGCAAACCCTAAAGAGACCCAGTACTTC.